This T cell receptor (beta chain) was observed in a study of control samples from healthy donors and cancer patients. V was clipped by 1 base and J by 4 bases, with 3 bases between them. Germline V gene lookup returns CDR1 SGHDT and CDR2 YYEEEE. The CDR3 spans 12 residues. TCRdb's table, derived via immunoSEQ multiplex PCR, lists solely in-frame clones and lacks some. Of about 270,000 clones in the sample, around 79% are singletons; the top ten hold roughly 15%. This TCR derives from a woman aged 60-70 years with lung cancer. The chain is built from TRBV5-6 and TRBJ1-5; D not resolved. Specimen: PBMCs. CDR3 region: CASSLKNQPQHF. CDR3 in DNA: TGTGCCAGCAGCTTGAAGAATCAGCCCCAGCATTTT.